The TCR beta chain described here comes from a study of T cell responses to AZD1222 COVID-19 vaccine (dated by TCRdb to the early 2020s). General notes on the study: A total of 230 to 250 trial participants underwent TCR sequencing, of whom around 210 had received two doses of AZD1222 and 26 had received two doses of the MenACWY control vaccine. Trial participants were enrolled into age subgroups of 18-55, 56-69 and 70-plus years, which contained about 150, 28 and 57 TCR-sequenced participants, respectively.

The sample's time point, from its label and the paper: about 28 days (+/-7) after the second vaccine dose. Because spike-specific TCR depth and breadth did not differ between the two schedules, AZD1222 recipients who got a second dose at roughly 4 weeks were pooled with those who got a second dose at roughly 12 weeks. The vaccinee samples were drawn from two UK trials, COV001 and COV002, one of which was a single-blind randomized controlled phase 2/3 trial testing AZD1222 (ChAdOx1 nCoV-19) in healthy adults. Trial participant PBMC samples were collected at day 0 and day 28 after the second dose for TCRbeta chain sequencing. This clone was detected once. No antigen is known for it. Base qualities are not at hand, and no much larger clone is one base apart. The germline V gene sets CDR1 to SNHLY and CDR2 to FYNNEI. Inclusive of the bounding cysteine and phenylalanine, the CDR3 is 14 residues long. The entry retains the CDR3 DNA only, 42 bases that are in frame from base 1. V is clipped by 7 bases and J by 9 bases, and the sequence between their germline boundaries is 16 bases long.

The CDR3 regions of human TCRbeta chains were analyzed by immunosequencing. In the authors' own workflow: TCRs in the repertoires were matched against a reference library of SARS-CoV-2-specific TCRs that had been generated with the MIRA antigen-specificity platform. Breadth meant the fraction of unique TCRs that were SARS-CoV-2-associated, whereas depth meant the fraction of total T cells that were SARS-CoV-2-associated. Each spike-specific TCR was assigned to its reactive spike region and to a CD4 or CD8 class using the MIRA data. Log10-transformed breadth and depth values were compared by one-way ANOVA with Sidak's multiple comparisons tests. TCRdb obtained this table from immuneACCESS and retained in-frame rearrangements with V and J assigned. These tables miss some clones; where compared with another copy, unresolved V genes account for less than half of the shortfall, and the remainder is unexplained. D and trimming were read from the DNA, whereas the V and J calls and clone size are those reported in that table. This sample gives about 130,000 clones in total; roughly 90% of them show up just once. Of the sample, around 1% is held by the ten largest clones.

General findings and caveats noted by the study authors: Only a handful of AZD1222 recipients were SARS-CoV-2 seropositive at baseline, limiting conclusions about previously exposed vaccinees. The 56-69-year group was small, and its depth increase did not reach significance, likely because of low power. Most participants were white British and females outnumbered males, and the authors suggested that clonal diversity may have been underestimated. Reportedly, close to half of the unique spike-specific TCRs recognized epitopes lying outside the regions that are mutated in the B.1.351 and B.1.1.7 variants. Because no day 14 peak-response samples were available, repertoires were characterized only after the peak T cell response. The whole spike protein was spanned by vaccine-associated CD4 TCRs, and dominant responses were seen in regions 160-218 and 743-854. Spike-specific TCR breadth and depth rose significantly after two AZD1222 doses compared with day 0 and with MenACWY recipients.

This clonotype was sampled from an adult who received the AZD1222 COVID-19 vaccine. Sequenced here: peripheral blood, sampled 28 days after the second AZD1222 dose. The rearrangement joined TRBV2 to TRBJ1-6; the D segment cannot be called with confidence. The CDR3 is CASKRAGLGSPLHF. The bases are TGTGCCAGCAAGAGGGCGGGCCTGGGTTCACCCCTCCACTTT.